This T cell receptor beta chain was recorded in a study of T cell repertoires in cytomegalovirus infection. About the study: As its CMV epitopes, the study selected recently identified HLA-C-restricted and well-studied HLA-B-restricted targets. Based on public TCR beta signatures, there were indications of CMV infection and of a matching HLA type.

Unmatched junction bases numbered 13, after V lost 5 bases and J lost 5 bases. The CDR3 loop spans 16 amino acids. Germline CDR1 reads SGHTA; CDR2 reads FQGNSA. A few counts support this clonotype. Its antigen is not identified. Each CDR3 protein gets one entry after TCRdb re-called the reads with MiXCR. The sample carries over 45,000 distinct CDR3 sequences, around 18% recorded once. Study observations and caveats: Based on cumulative public TCR beta family frequency, carriers of CMV plus the relevant HLA were identified. The ex vivo response was dominated by HLA-C-restricted CMV-specific TCR beta clonotypes.

The TCR sequence derives from a human donor in good health (CMV status not recorded). Some clones in this sample may be carry-over from other donors' samples. The chain recombines TRBV7-2 with TRBJ2-5; TRBD2 aligns across 8 bases. The specimen comprised CD8+ T cells from cultured PBMCs, sampled from culture after CMV antigen stimulation. CDR3 residues: CASSPSRGGFLETQYF. CDR3 nucleotides: TGTGCCAGCAGCCCGAGCCGGGGGGGCTTTTTGGAGACCCAGTACTTC.